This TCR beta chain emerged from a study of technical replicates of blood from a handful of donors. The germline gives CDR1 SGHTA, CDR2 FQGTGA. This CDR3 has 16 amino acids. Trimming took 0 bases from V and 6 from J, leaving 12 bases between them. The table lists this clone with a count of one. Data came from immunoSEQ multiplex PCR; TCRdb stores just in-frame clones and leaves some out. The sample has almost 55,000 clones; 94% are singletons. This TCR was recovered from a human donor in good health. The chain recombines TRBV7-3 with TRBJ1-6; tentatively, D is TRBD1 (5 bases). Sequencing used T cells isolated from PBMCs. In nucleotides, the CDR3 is TGTGCCAGCAGCTTAACCCCGGACATAGTTAATTCACCCCTCCACTTT. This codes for CASSLTPDIVNSPLHF. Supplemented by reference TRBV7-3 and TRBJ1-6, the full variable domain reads GAGVSQTPSNKVTEKGKYVELRCDPISGHTALYWYRQSLGQGPEFLIYFQGTGAADDSGLPNDRFFAVRPEGSVSTLKIQRTERGDSAVYLCASSLTPDIVNSPLHFGNGTRLTVT.